These T cell receptor beta chains were read from a single sample in a study of T cells expressing NK-cell markers. Using the 5' RACE reads, TCRdb records one entry per CDR3 protein without DNA. The sample has 3,000 to 4,000 distinct CDR3 sequences. Source material: blood T cells: a sorted CD56 or NKG2C T cell subset, CD4+ or CD8+ T cells, or bulk PBMC T cells (not recorded which). These receptors were taken from a man aged 18 to 70 in good health. Each CDR3 is given with its conserved first and last residue. Clone size is shown for a subset of rows, as once, few, many or a class of expanded clone.

.	TRBV29-1	TRBJ2-3	CSVEGASKRGGTDTQYF
.	TRBV11-2	TRBJ1-2	CASSLGTSYTF
.	TRBV10-3	TRBJ1-1	CAISESARNTEAFF
.	TRBV30	TRBJ1-1	CAWSVLAWFRENTEAFF
.	TRBV9	TRBJ2-1	CASSVLGGSSYNEQFF
.	TRBV6-1	TRBJ2-6	CASSDLQGSSGANVLTF
.	TRBV18	TRBJ1-1	CASSRQTNTEAFF
.	TRBV5-5	TRBJ2-1	CASSTRAGATDNEQFF
.	TRBV7-2	TRBJ2-7	CASSFGLAGQSYEQYF
.	TRBV3-1	TRBJ2-2	CASSLRQGYTGELFF
.	TRBV7-2	TRBJ2-7	CASSLGSLGQRVEQYF
.	TRBV7-9	TRBJ1-1	CASSQGANTEAFF
.	TRBV7-2	TRBJ2-7	CASSSTTGQSSYEQYF
.	TRBV15	TRBJ1-1	CATSRGGGKATEAFF
.	TRBV12-3/TRBV12-4	TRBJ1-5	CASSPWDLGSNQPQHF
.	TRBV29-1	TRBJ2-1	CSVGHRYNEQFF
.	TRBV7-6	TRBJ2-3	CASSLDFGGGIDTQYF
.	TRBV7-2	TRBJ2-7	CASSLIGLVAYEQYF
.	TRBV12-3/TRBV12-4	TRBJ1-2	CASSLGASYGYTF
.	TRBV10-3	TRBJ2-5	CATLPQGVQETQYF
.	TRBV7-6	TRBJ2-5	CASSLEGPGQRETQYF
.	TRBV12-3/TRBV12-4	TRBJ2-1	CASSFGPVGRIPYNEQFF
.	TRBV3-1	TRBJ1-1	CASSQDVKSYNTEAFF
.	TRBV7-8	TRBJ2-6	CASSLVGGVAGANVLTF
.	TRBV5-6	TRBJ2-7	CASSLANEQYF
.	TRBV14	TRBJ1-3	CASSLGTSGNTIYF
.	TRBV6-1	TRBJ1-2	CASEGDALYYGYTF
.	TRBV15	TRBJ1-4	CATSGMTENEKLFF
.	TRBV10-3	TRBJ2-3	CATTGTDTQYF
medium-sized	TRBV29-1	TRBJ2-3	CSANGGARASDTQYF
.	TRBV15	TRBJ2-2	CATSRDLVGAGELFF
.	TRBV4-3	TRBJ2-7	CASSQDQGYEQYF
.	TRBV11-2	TRBJ2-1	CASSLSGKYNEQFF
large	TRBV27	TRBJ2-7	CASSRLAGTNEQYF
.	TRBV19	TRBJ1-2	CASSAHGWARGYTF
.	TRBV6-2/TRBV6-3	TRBJ2-3	CASSRDTRTDTQYF
.	TRBV4-1	TRBJ2-1	CASSQVAGGGYEQFF
.	TRBV27	TRBJ1-5	CASSLRGTVSTWPQHF
.	TRBV4-1	TRBJ1-2	CASSQGHLTNYGYTF
.	TRBV20-1	TRBJ2-6	CSASKGTGANVLTF
medium-sized	TRBV12-3/TRBV12-4	TRBJ2-1	CASRVDSGPYNEQFF
.	TRBV6-1	TRBJ1-2	CASRIASGTGGLLAGGYTF
.	TRBV12-3/TRBV12-4	TRBJ1-1	CASSPLGHTEAFF
.	TRBV5-6	TRBJ2-2	CASSLTRQISTGELFF
.	TRBV4-2	TRBJ1-2	CASSPIAGGAKSYGYTF
.	TRBV20-1	TRBJ2-5	CSARRGDPQETQYF
.	TRBV29-1	TRBJ1-1	CSVVSSETEAFF
.	TRBV4-1	TRBJ2-3	CASSHLPDRGDTQYF
.	TRBV12-3/TRBV12-4	TRBJ2-1	CASRRRDSEGGIGEQFF
.	TRBV6-2/TRBV6-3	TRBJ1-5	CASSLPRDGYSNQPQHF
.	TRBV5-6	TRBJ2-1	CASSPRQALNEQFF
.	TRBV4-2	TRBJ2-5	CASSQDSGGTETQYF
.	TRBV7-2	TRBJ2-5	CASSWDRKETQYF
.	TRBV5-1	TRBJ2-3	CASSYGLAGGGGTDTQYF
.	TRBV2	TRBJ2-3	CASKKRRAGTTDTQYF
.	TRBV27	TRBJ2-1	CASSPGTTFGDEQFF
.	TRBV20-1	TRBJ2-5	CSARGLAGGPQETQYF
.	TRBV7-2	TRBJ2-1	CASSYRTGWVNEQFF
.	TRBV7-9	TRBJ2-1	CASSPWTGRNEQFF
.	TRBV19	TRBJ2-7	CASSLVAGVYEQYF